The 21 T cell receptor beta chains below all came from one sample that was sequenced in a study of human T cells and chemical hapten exposure. The time point is: healthy volunteer bleed at 6 weeks. Unfractionated whole blood was the source from which total RNA was extracted. TCRdb reanalysed the RACE reads using MiXCR and keeps one entry per CDR3 protein. The top ten clones hold around 1.7% of a sample with 60,000 to 90,000 distinct CDR3 sequences, around 9.4% of them seen once. Sequenced material: whole blood. The receptors were gathered from a female donor in good health. Some clones in this sample may be carry-over from other donors' samples.

This chain connects TRBV18 to TRBJ2-3, with 8 bases matching TRBD2. Germline V gives CDR1 KGHSH, CDR2 LQKENI. This CDR3 is built from 18 residues. V lost 0 bases, J lost 3 bases, and 11 bases stayed unmatched. This CDR3 reads CASSPPKASGHITDTQYF. CDR3 DNA sequence: TGTGCCAGCTCACCACCGAAGGCTAGCGGGCACATTACAGATACGCAGTATTTT.

A few counts support this clonotype. The chain uses TRBV6-2 or TRBV6-3 and TRBJ2-3; no clear D. V lost 6 bases and J 6 bases, leaving 13 bases between the germline ends. The CDR3 sequence is 13 residues long. Germline CDR1 is MNHEY and CDR2 is SVGEGT. Written as DNA, the CDR3 is TGTGCCAGCAGAGGGCCAGCGACGGATACGCAGTATTTT. This encodes CASRGPATDTQYF.

This clonotype was recorded many times. J is TRBJ2-7 and V is TRBV20-1; perhaps TRBD1 as D (6 bases). The CDR3 spans 12 residues. CDR1 is DFQATT, CDR2 SNEGSKA, per germline (reference sequence). V was clipped by 3 bases and J by 3 bases, with 9 bases between them. The CDR3 protein is CSASTDSYEQYF. CDR3 in DNA: TGCAGTGCTAGTACGGACAGCTACGAGCAGTACTTC.

A few counts support this clonotype. The chain combines TRBV15 with TRBJ1-6; D remains ambiguous. There are 16 residues in the CDR3. Germline V gene data show CDR1 as LNHNV and CDR2 as YYDKDF (reference sequence). Trimming removed 1 base from V and 5 bases from J, with 12 bases in between. The chain's CDR3 is CATSRVAQTNNSPLHF. The CDR3 bases are TGTGCCACCAGCAGAGTTGCACAGACGAATAATTCACCCCTCCACTTT.

This clonotype was seen ten or more times. The chain is built from TRBV12-3 or TRBV12-4 and TRBJ2-5; D perhaps matches TRBD2 (5 bases). CDR3 length equals 14 residues. V shed 0 bases and J shed 7 bases, with 12 bases lying between them. The CDR3 DNA is TGTGCCAGCAGTTTAGCTTCATTCGGAGGGACCCAGTACTTC. Its translation is CASSLASFGGTQYF.

The genes are TRBV10-3 and TRBJ2-7, with 7 bases lining up with TRBD2. The CDR3 loop spans 14 amino acids. J was trimmed by 2 bases and V by 3 bases; bases with no gene match: 4. Germline V gene sequence: CDR1 ENHRY, CDR2 SYGVKD. The CDR3 here is CAISDRAGAYEQYF. The CDR3 DNA follows: TGTGCCATCAGTGATCGGGCGGGGGCCTACGAGCAGTACTTC.

This clonotype was seen at least ten times. The chain joins TRBV27 to TRBJ2-7, with a possible D match to TRBD2 (6 bases). CDR3 size: 13 residues. With 4 bases removed from V and 4 bases from J, the gap between germline ends came to 11 bases. Germline V CDR1 and CDR2: MNHEY, SMNVEV (reference sequence). CDR3 nucleotide sequence: TGTGCCAGCAGTTCGGGACTTGGATACGAGCAGTACTTC. Translated: CASSSGLGYEQYF.

This clonotype came up many times. The V and J genes are TRBV5-7 and TRBJ2-7, with D hard to call. TRBV5-7 is reported as an ORF; its role is uncertain. The CDR3 totals 14 residues. Between the trimmed V and J ends, which lost 0 bases and 0 bases, there was a span of 7 bases. The CDR3 sequence is CASSLDQLSYEQYF. CDR3 bases: TGTGCCAGCAGCTTGGATCAGCTCTCCTACGAGCAGTACTTC.

Only a few counts were recorded for this clonotype. The gene calls are TRBV30 and TRBJ1-5; D may be TRBD1 (5 bases). V was pared by 2 bases and J by 6 bases, with 11 bases between. This CDR3 contains 13 residues. The germline V gene has CDR1 GTSNPN and CDR2 SVGIG (reference sequence). The CDR3 sequence is CAWSPQGTQPQHF. The CDR3 DNA reads as TGTGCCTGGAGTCCCCAGGGTACTCAGCCCCAGCATTTT.

This sequence joins TRBV6-4 and TRBJ2-1; TRBD2 might be the D (5 bases). The germline V gene has CDR1 MRHNA and CDR2 SNTAGT. Trimming removed 2 bases from V and 6 bases from J, with 11 bases in between. The CDR3 sequence is 14 residues long. DNA for the CDR3: TGTGCCAGCAGTGACGGACTGGAGATCAATGAGCAGTTCTTC. Protein product: CASSDGLEINEQFF.

This clonotype was recorded at least ten times. The chain recombines TRBV5-4 with TRBJ2-3; 9 bases map to TRBD2. Per the germline V gene, CDR1 is SGHNT and CDR2 is YYREEE (reference sequence). The CDR3 runs 16 residues. V gave up 0 bases and J gave up 6 bases; unmatched junction bases: 8. DNA of the CDR3: TGTGCCAGCAGCTTGGAGGGGGCGGGGGGGCCGGATACGCAGTATTTT. Translation gives CASSLEGAGGPDTQYF.

This clonotype was detected only a few times. J is TRBJ1-6 and V is TRBV7-6; D not resolved. CDR1 is SGHVS and CDR2 is FNYEAQ in the germline V gene. This CDR3 comprises 16 residues. V gave up 3 bases and J gave up 1 base, with 10 bases separating them. The CDR3 sequence: CASSFYQASYNSPLHF. CDR3 coding DNA: TGTGCCAGCAGCTTTTATCAAGCTTCCTATAATTCACCCCTCCACTTT.

This clonotype was counted at least ten times. The chain joins TRBV27 to TRBJ2-7; TRBD1 agrees at 9 bases. The germline gives CDR1 MNHEY, CDR2 SMNVEV (reference sequence). The junction had 5 bases not matched to a gene; V was cut back by 4 bases and J by 7 bases. CDR3 length: 13 amino acids. This CDR3 is CASSYYRGQEQYF. The CDR3 DNA reads as TGTGCCAGCAGTTACTACAGGGGGCAAGAGCAGTACTTC.

This clonotype was counted many times. This chain connects TRBV15 to TRBJ2-3, with 13 bases that match TRBD2. With 5 bases clipped from V and 0 bases from J, the junction kept 8 bases outside the gene matches. In germline, CDR1 is LNHNV, CDR2 YYDKDF (reference sequence). This CDR3 has 18 residues. The chain's CDR3 is CATSPGTSGVPSTDTQYF. The CDR3 region has the DNA TGTGCCACCAGCCCTGGGACTAGCGGGGTCCCCAGCACAGATACGCAGTATTTT.

In its sample, this clonotype was seen many times. The chain is built from TRBV12-3 or TRBV12-4 and TRBJ2-3; the match to TRBD2 covers 9 bases. The junction had 17 bases not matched to a gene; V was cut back by 6 bases and J by 4 bases. CDR3 size: 18 residues. CDR3 sequence reads: CASSILPMAGGLSDTQYF. CDR3 bases: TGTGCCAGCAGCATTCTCCCGATGGCGGGGGGGCTTTCAGATACGCAGTATTTT.

This sequence joins TRBV20-1 and TRBJ2-3; 7 nucleotides align to TRBD2. CDR3 length: 14 amino acids. The germline V gene encodes CDR1 DFQATT and CDR2 SNEGSKA (reference sequence). V shed 5 bases, J shed 5 bases, and the junction held 10 bases outside the gene matches. The CDR3 DNA follows: TGCAGTGCTCTGGAGGGACTACGAGGAGATACGCAGTATTTT. Translation: CSALEGLRGDTQYF.

This clonotype was counted between two and nine times. V gene TRBV6-5 combines with J gene TRBJ1-6; possibly TRBD1 for D (5 bases). Germline CDR1 is MNHEY and CDR2 is SVGAGI. V was cut by 4 bases and J by 10 bases, with 14 bases left in between. This CDR3 contains 14 residues. CDR3 protein: CASSWDRAGSPLHF. In DNA form, the CDR3 reads TGTGCCAGCAGTTGGGACCGGGCTGGGTCACCCCTCCACTTT.

The J gene is TRBJ1-2, the V gene TRBV6-5; D is ambiguous. The CDR3 is made up of 13 amino acids. The germline V gene encodes CDR1 MNHEY and CDR2 SVGAGI. V was trimmed by 5 bases and J by 5 bases, leaving 12 bases between them. This CDR3 is CASSLGSLYGYTF. In nucleotides, the CDR3 is TGTGCCAGCAGTCTCGGTAGCCTATATGGCTACACCTTC.

This clonotype was seen more than once but under ten times. The junction does not match germline at one end; this may be a read error. The V and J genes are TRBV2 and TRBJ1-6; D gene ambiguous. The CDR3 runs to 13 residues. Germline V gene lookup returns CDR1 SNHLY and CDR2 FYNNEI. Here the CDR3 reads CASREEWDSPLHF. CDR3 DNA sequence: TGTGCCAGCAGAGAAGAGTGGGATTCACCCCTCCACTTT.

The chain uses TRBV15 and TRBJ2-5; D might be TRBD1 or TRBD2, each matching 7 bases. Germline V gene data show CDR1 as LNHNV and CDR2 as YYDKDF (reference sequence). V lost 5 bases and J lost 4, with 17 bases in between. The CDR3 runs to 15 residues. The CDR3 DNA is TGTGCCACCAGCCAGGGGGGGCTAGGAGGAGAGACCCAGTACTTC. This sequence encodes CATSQGGLGGETQYF.

This clonotype appeared a few times. The chain is built from TRBV15 and TRBJ1-6; 9 bases align to TRBD1. Germline V lookup: CDR1 LNHNV, CDR2 YYDKDF (reference sequence). This CDR3 is 16 amino acids long. The trim removed 0 bases at V and 10 bases at J, leaving 7 bases unmatched. CDR3 protein: CATSRDGTGNGSPLHF. The CDR3, as DNA: TGTGCCACCAGCAGAGATGGGACAGGGAATGGATCACCCCTCCACTTT.